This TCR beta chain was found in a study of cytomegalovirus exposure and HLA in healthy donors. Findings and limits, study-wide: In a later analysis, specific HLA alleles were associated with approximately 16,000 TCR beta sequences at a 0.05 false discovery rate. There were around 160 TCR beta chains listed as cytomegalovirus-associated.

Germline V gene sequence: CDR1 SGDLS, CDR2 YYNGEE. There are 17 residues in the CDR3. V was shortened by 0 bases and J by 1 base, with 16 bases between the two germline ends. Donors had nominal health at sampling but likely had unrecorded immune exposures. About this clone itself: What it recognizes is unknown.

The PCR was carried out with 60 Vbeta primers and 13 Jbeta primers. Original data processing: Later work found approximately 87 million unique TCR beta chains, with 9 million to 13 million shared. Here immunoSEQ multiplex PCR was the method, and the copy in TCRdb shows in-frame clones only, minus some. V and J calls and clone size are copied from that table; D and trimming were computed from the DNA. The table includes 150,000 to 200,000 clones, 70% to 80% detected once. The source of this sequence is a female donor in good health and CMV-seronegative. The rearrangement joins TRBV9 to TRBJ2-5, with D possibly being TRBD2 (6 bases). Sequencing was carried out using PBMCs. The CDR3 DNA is TGTGCCAGCAGCGTAGGACTAGGAAGCGTGGGCCAAGAGACCCAGTACTTC. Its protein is CASSVGLGSVGQETQYF.